This T cell receptor (beta chain) emerged from a study of regulatory dendritic cells for organ transplantation. Findings of the study overall: Memory T cells were less diverse than naive, with memory CD8+ most oligoclonal.

Data came from immunoSEQ multiplex PCR; TCRdb stores just in-frame clones and leaves some out. The table includes under 35,000 clones, 82% detected once. V was pared by 0 bases and J by 2 bases, with 10 bases between. From germline, CDR1 is SGHDN and CDR2 FVKESK. This CDR3 spans 15 amino acids. Turning to this clone: Its antigen remains unidentified.

The chain uses TRBV14 and TRBJ2-5; D uncertain. Sample: naive CD8+ T cells from blood. Noted subset: CD45RA+ naive T cells. This receptor was taken from a human donor in good health. CDR3: CASSQDLQNQETQYF. CDR3 bases: TGTGCCAGCAGCCAAGATCTACAGAATCAAGAGACCCAGTACTTC.